The present T cell receptor (beta chain) was sequenced within a study of shared clonotypes between healthy human individuals. Deep was the level at which the assay was run. Over several immunoSEQ plates, each subset's genomic DNA was distributed in even portions. The protocol was immunoSEQ multiplex PCR, while the TCRdb copy is restricted to in-frame clones and leaves out a portion. The sample holds more than 450,000 clones; approximately 79% are singletons and the top ten take over 10%. Genomic DNA for unsorted samples, which was extracted with the QIAamp DNA Blood Mini kit, came from about 90 million PBMCs. The sequence came from a woman aged 40 to 55 in good health. Some clones in this sample may be carry-over from other donors' samples. Sequencing was carried out using PBMCs.

The DNA of the CDR3 is TGTGCCAGCAGCTTACCCCCGCGAGGGGGTGTCAGGGAGACCCAGTACTTC. Encoded protein: CASSLPPRGGVRETQYF. The chain couples TRBV7-9 to TRBJ2-5, with D possibly TRBD1 on 6 matching bases. The CDR3 totals 17 residues. With 2 bases removed from V and 5 bases from J, the gap between germline ends came to 21 bases. The germline gives CDR1 SEHNR, CDR2 FQNEAQ (reference sequence). Filled out from reference TRBV7-9 and TRBJ2-5, the complete variable domain reads DTGVSQNPRHKITKRGQNVTFRCDPISEHNRLYWYRQTLGQGPEFLTYFQNEAQLEKSRLLSDRFSAERPKGSFSTLEIQRTEQGDSAMYLCASSLPPRGGVRETQYFGPGTRLLVL.